One and the same sample provided the 30 T cell receptor beta chains below, sequenced in a study of blood T cells in healthy people across ages. A J-beta primer mix and a sample-barcoded 5' primer were used in a second PCR of roughly 7 to 12 cycles. MiXCR, applied by TCRdb to the 5' RACE reads, yields one record per CDR3 protein. Of fewer than 1,200,000 distinct CDR3 sequences in the sample, under 30% are singletons; the top ten hold less than 0.85%. The data also belong to a second study, concerning T cells of mothers and their children.

The sequencing input was blood. Receptors were obtained from a girl aged 2 to 9 in good health.

This chain connects TRBV29-1 to TRBJ2-7; TRBD1 might be the D (6 bases). The germline V and J ends were trimmed by 0 bases and 3 bases, with 12 bases remaining between them. Germline V gives CDR1 SQVTM, CDR2 ANQGSEA. This CDR3 is 14 amino acids long. CDR3 nucleotide sequence: TGCAGCGTTGAAGATAAGGACAGAGGCTACGAGCAGTACTTC. This translates into CSVEDKDRGYEQYF.

This chain uses TRBV28 with TRBJ2-7; 11 bases match TRBD2. The CDR3 is made up of 15 amino acids. Trimming cost V 2 bases and J 7 bases; bases outside gene matches: 7. Germline V gene sequence: CDR1 MDHEN, CDR2 SYDVKM. The CDR3: CASSLPLAGAREQYF. Here the CDR3 DNA reads TGTGCCAGCAGTTTACCACTAGCGGGAGCCCGGGAGCAGTACTTC.

This chain joins TRBV29-1 and TRBJ2-1; either TRBD1 or TRBD2 may supply D (5 bases each). The CDR3 is made up of 14 amino acids. The germline CDR1 and CDR2 sequences are SQVTM and ANQGSEA. CDR3 protein: CTFTRAGDLWEQFF. The CDR3 coding sequence is TGCACCTTCACCCGAGCCGGGGACCTTTGGGAGCAGTTCTTC.

Only a few counts were recorded for this clonotype. The J gene is TRBJ1-2, the V gene TRBV5-6; the D gene is possibly TRBD1 (5 bases). V gave up 5 bases and J gave up 7 bases, with 18 bases separating them. This CDR3 region has 14 residues. CDR1 is SGHDT, CDR2 YYEEEE, per germline. Here the CDR3 DNA reads TGTGCCAGCAGTGACGGGACGGGAGGCGGTGGCTACACCTTC. Residues: CASSDGTGGGGYTF.

This chain links TRBV11-2 with TRBJ1-3, with D unresolved. CDR1 and CDR2 from the germline V gene are SGHAT and FQNNGV. V lost 0 bases and J 4 bases, leaving 7 bases between the germline ends. CDR3 length: 14 residues. This CDR3 reads CASSLDGGGNTIYF. The CDR3 DNA follows: TGTGCCAGCAGCTTAGATGGTGGAGGAAACACCATATATTTT.

The chain combines TRBV29-1 with TRBJ2-5; 9 bases fit TRBD1. The J call may be incorrect, as the DNA end agrees better with TRBJ2-1. In germline, CDR1 is SQVTM, CDR2 ANQGSEA. The CDR3 length is 14 residues. CDR3 protein: CSVTSGQGLQEQFF. In DNA form, the CDR3 reads TGCAGCGTAACCTCGGGACAGGGTCTTCAGGAGCAGTTCTTC.

V gene TRBV7-9 combines with J gene TRBJ2-1; D unresolved. The germline V gene encodes CDR1 SEHNR and CDR2 FQNEAQ (reference sequence). Trimming left V 9 bases short and J 6 bases short, with 15 bases between. The CDR3 is 13 residues long. This chain's CDR3 is CASIRGSFNEQFF. In DNA form, the CDR3 reads TGTGCCAGTATCCGAGGTAGCTTCAATGAGCAGTTCTTC.

The chain employs TRBV29-1 and TRBJ1-1, with D possibly matching TRBD1 (6 bases). The CDR3 runs to 13 residues. Between the trimmed V and J ends, which lost 6 bases and 1 base, there was a span of 12 bases. The germline gives CDR1 SQVTM, CDR2 ANQGSEA. The CDR3 reads CSVRTDGNTEAFF. The CDR3 DNA reads TGCAGCGTCCGGACAGACGGGAACACTGAAGCTTTCTTT.

The chain employs TRBV7-2 and TRBJ2-1; 8 nucleotides agree with TRBD1. From germline, CDR1 is SGHTA and CDR2 FQGNSA. The CDR3 sequence is 15 residues long. With 5 bases clipped from V and 1 base from J, the junction kept 4 bases outside the gene matches. This chain's CDR3 is CASSLQGVSYNEQFF. The CDR3 DNA is TGTGCCAGCAGCCTACAGGGGGTTTCCTACAATGAGCAGTTCTTC.

The chain couples TRBV5-1 to TRBJ2-5; D is perhaps TRBD2 (5 bases). The CDR3 extends over 13 amino acids. Germline V gives CDR1 SGHRS, CDR2 YFSETQ. Trimming took off 5 bases at V and 5 bases at J, with 13 bases between the two ends. Here the CDR3 reads CASSREPSETQYF. The CDR3 coding sequence is TGCGCCAGCAGTAGGGAGCCCTCGGAGACCCAGTACTTC.

This clonotype was seen at least ten times. The V and J genes are TRBV29-1 and TRBJ1-4, with D unresolved. The CDR3 covers 13 residues. Per the germline V gene, CDR1 is SQVTM and CDR2 is ANQGSEA. Trimming cost V 4 bases and J 4 bases, with 10 bases left between them. The CDR3 DNA is TGCAGCGTTGTGGACGGCCTTAATGAAAAACTGTTTTTT. Protein: CSVVDGLNEKLFF.

About this clonotype itself: Given a much more abundant clone one base away, this may be a read error. This sequence joins TRBV4-3 and TRBJ2-5, with D perhaps TRBD1 or TRBD2 (5 bases each). This CDR3 comprises 13 residues. Germline V lookup: CDR1 LGHNA, CDR2 YSLEER. V was clipped by 3 bases and J by 9 bases, with 14 bases between them. The CDR3 DNA sequence: TGCGCCAGCAGCCAGGACGGGGCCAAGGCCCAGTACTTC. This translates into CASSQDGAKAQYF.

The CDR3 DNA follows: TGTGCCAGCAGGTTAGACCCGAACACTGAAGCTTTCTTT. The encoded protein is CASRLDPNTEAFF. The genes are TRBV7-3 and TRBJ1-1; D is unclear. CDR1 SGHTA and CDR2 FQGTGA come from the germline V gene. V lost 6 bases to trimming and J lost 1 base, with 9 bases between them. The CDR3 is made up of 13 amino acids.

There are a few counts of this clonotype. This chain links TRBV29-1 with TRBJ2-5; D is possibly TRBD1 (5 bases). The germline V and J ends were trimmed by 8 bases and 4 bases, with 11 bases remaining between them. Germline V CDR1 and CDR2: SQVTM, ANQGSEA. This CDR3 contains 11 residues. The CDR3 nucleotides read TGCAGCCTACAGGCCGTAGAGACCCAGTACTTC. Its protein product is CSLQAVETQYF.

The chain carries TRBV7-6 and TRBJ2-7; no clear D gene. The CDR3 is made up of 13 amino acids. Germline V gene data show CDR1 as SGHVS and CDR2 as FNYEAQ. Trimming removed 1 base from V and 5 bases from J, with 9 bases in between. CDR3 in DNA: TGTGCCAGCAGCTTAGGGTGGCTCGACGAGCAGTACTTC. It is translated as CASSLGWLDEQYF.

Many counts were recorded for this clonotype. This chain connects TRBV12-3 or TRBV12-4 to TRBJ1-2, with 10 bases matching TRBD1. V shed 5 bases, J shed 8 bases, and the junction held 8 bases outside the gene matches. This CDR3 has 14 residues. Here the CDR3 DNA reads TGTGCCAGCAGTGACTCGGGACAGGGGTTCGGCTACACCTTC. This codes for CASSDSGQGFGYTF.

This clonotype has only a few counts. The V and J genes are TRBV7-8 and TRBJ1-4, with unresolved D. The CDR3 covers 14 residues. Germline values: CDR1 SGHVS, CDR2 FQNEAQ. V was pared by 2 bases and J by 5 bases, with 9 bases between. Written as DNA, the CDR3 is TGTGCCAGCAGCTTAAATAGAGTGAATGAAAAACTGTTTTTT. Translated, it gives CASSLNRVNEKLFF.

This sequence joins TRBV6-1 and TRBJ2-3; D is undetermined. Trimming left V 1 base short and J 5 bases short, with 7 bases between. This CDR3 has 13 amino acids. CDR1 is MNHNS, CDR2 SASEGT, per germline. CDR3 coding DNA: TGTGCCAGCAGTGAAGGGGGTGAAGATACGCAGTATTTT. Its translation: CASSEGGEDTQYF.

The chain links TRBV24-1 to TRBJ2-1; weak D call: TRBD1 (5 bases). From germline, CDR1 is KGHDR and CDR2 SFDVKD. This CDR3 region has 17 residues. The ends were cut back, 3 bases at V and 0 bases at J, with 14 bases in the middle. CDR3 sequence reads: CATSDAEPRGSYNEQFF. The CDR3 coding sequence is TGTGCCACCAGTGATGCCGAGCCTAGGGGCTCCTACAATGAGCAGTTCTTC.

V usage is TRBV12-3 or TRBV12-4 and J usage is TRBJ2-1; D call uncertain. This CDR3 contains 12 residues. V dropped 7 bases and J dropped 6 bases, with 10 bases sitting between them. The CDR3 loop is CASNDRSNEQFF. Written as DNA, the CDR3 is TGTGCCAGCAACGACCGTTCCAATGAGCAGTTCTTC.

This chain connects TRBV3-1 to TRBJ2-7, with a tentative D call TRBD1 (6 bases). The V gene's germline CDR1 is LGHDT and CDR2 YNNKEL (reference sequence). CDR3 length equals 13 residues. Trimming took off 10 bases at V and 6 bases at J, with 19 bases between the two ends. DNA of the CDR3: TGTGCCACCGAACAGGGCGGTCTTGCCGAGCAGTACTTC. Amino acid sequence: CATEQGGLAEQYF.

This clonotype was found a few times. J is TRBJ1-1 and V is TRBV28; D remains unclear. This CDR3 spans 13 amino acids. The V and J ends lost 7 bases and 0 bases respectively, with 9 bases between them. Germline V gene data show CDR1 as MDHEN and CDR2 as SYDVKM. In DNA form, the CDR3 reads TGTGCCAGCAAGACGGCCATGAACACTGAAGCTTTCTTT. Its translation is CASKTAMNTEAFF.

The rearrangement joins TRBV13 to TRBJ1-1; D is unresolved. Trimming took off 5 bases at V and 2 bases at J, with 12 bases between the two ends. Germline CDR1 PRHDT, CDR2 FYEKMQ (reference sequence). This CDR3 has 14 amino acids. CDR3 DNA sequence: TGTGCCAGCAGCCCGTCGGGGAAAAACACTGAAGCTTTCTTT. Protein product: CASSPSGKNTEAFF.

V and J are TRBV2 and TRBJ2-5, with 7 bases fitting TRBD1. Near its end, the DNA agrees better with TRBJ2-7, so the J call may be wrong. This CDR3 is 17 amino acids long. The germline V gene has CDR1 SNHLY and CDR2 FYNNEI. CDR3 sequence: CASSVVLNRGSSYEQYF. Here the CDR3 DNA reads TGTGCCAGCAGTGTTGTATTGAACAGGGGTAGCTCCTACGAGCAGTACTTC.

V is TRBV7-9 and J is TRBJ1-6; tentatively, D is TRBD1 (5 bases). Germline V lookup: CDR1 SEHNR, CDR2 FQNEAQ (reference sequence). Trimming shortened V by 1 base and J by 8 bases, and 9 bases separated the two germline ends. There are 14 residues in the CDR3. CDR3: CASSLGGLYSPLHF. The CDR3 coding sequence is TGTGCCAGCAGCTTAGGGGGACTTTATTCACCCCTCCACTTT.

The chain joins TRBV6-6 to TRBJ2-3, with 8 bases aligning to TRBD2. This CDR3 contains 16 residues. From germline, CDR1 is MNHNY and CDR2 SVGAGI (reference sequence). Trimming at V came to 0 bases and at J to 0 bases, leaving 2 bases not matched to a gene. The DNA of the CDR3 is TGTGCCAGCAGTTACTCACTAGCGGCGAGCACAGATACGCAGTATTTT. Its protein product is CASSYSLAASTDTQYF.

This clonotype has only a few counts. The chain recombines TRBV7-2 with TRBJ2-4; TRBD2 agrees at 13 bases. Germline CDR1 and CDR2: SGHTA and FQGNSA. Losses at the gene ends were 6 bases for V and 3 bases for J; bases not matched to a gene: 8. This CDR3 comprises 17 residues. CDR3 DNA sequence: TGTGCCAGCAGACCGGGACTAGCGGGACTGGGCAAAAACATTCAGTACTTC. It is translated as CASRPGLAGLGKNIQYF.

This clonotype was detected a few times. This CDR3 reads CASSSQAGELFF. CDR3 coding DNA: TGTGCCAGCAGCTCCCAGGCCGGGGAGCTGTTTTTT. J is TRBJ2-2 and V is TRBV6-2 or TRBV6-3, with D unclear. Germline V gene lookup returns CDR1 MNHEY and CDR2 SVGEGT. Trimming shortened V by 6 bases and J by 6 bases, and 8 bases separated the two germline ends. CDR3 length equals 12 residues.

This clonotype was observed once. V and J are TRBV7-9 and TRBJ1-1; no clear D gene. V dropped 5 bases and J dropped 0 bases, with 10 bases sitting between them. This CDR3 comprises 14 residues. The germline V gene has CDR1 SEHNR and CDR2 FQNEAQ (reference sequence). CDR3 nucleotides: TGTGCCAGCAGCCCCTTCGAGATGAACACTGAAGCTTTCTTT. Translated, it gives CASSPFEMNTEAFF. Full variable domain (outside the CDR3, taken from reference TRBV7-9 and TRBJ1-1): DTGVSQNPRHKITKRGQNVTFRCDPISEHNRLYWYRQTLGQGPEFLTYFQNEAQLEKSRLLSDRFSAERPKGSFSTLEIQRTEQGDSAMYLCASSPFEMNTEAFFGQGTRLTVV.

This chain links TRBV4-2 with TRBJ2-1; possibly TRBD2 for D (5 bases). There are 15 residues in the CDR3. V lost 3 bases and J lost 7, with 16 bases in between. CDR1 and CDR2 from the germline V gene are LGHNA and YNFKEQ. This chain's CDR3 is CASSQNIGRRNEQFF. The CDR3 DNA sequence: TGTGCCAGCAGCCAGAACATAGGGCGGAGGAATGAGCAGTTCTTC.